These 10 T cell receptor beta chains came from one sample sequenced in a study of blood T cell repertoires in COVID-19. Method: immunoSEQ multiplex PCR; TCRdb's copy keeps in-frame clones and lacks some. The sample includes 95,000 to 150,000 clones, about three quarters seen only once; the top ten take 2% to 2.5%. What was sequenced was peripheral blood. These receptors originate from a woman aged 70-85 years with acute or convalescent COVID-19.

The chain links TRBV6-5 to TRBJ2-7; TRBD1 aligns across 8 bases. This CDR3 comprises 13 residues. V lost 6 bases, J lost 3 bases, and 4 bases stayed unmatched. The germline gives CDR1 MNHEY, CDR2 SVGAGI. In DNA form, the CDR3 reads TGTGCCAGCAGCTCAGGGGGCCGCTACGAGCAGTACTTC. It translates to CASSSGGRYEQYF.

The chain couples TRBV30 to TRBJ2-7, with D possibly being TRBD2 (7 bases). V gave up 4 bases and J gave up 1 base, with 26 bases separating them. Per the germline V gene, CDR1 is GTSNPN and CDR2 is SVGIG (reference sequence). This CDR3 has 18 residues. CDR3 region: CAWILTQGLAVLSYEQYF. The CDR3 DNA follows: TGTGCCTGGATCCTAACCCAGGGGCTAGCGGTACTTTCCTACGAGCAGTACTTC.

This clone was recorded a few times. The V call is TRBV15, the J call TRBJ1-2, with D possibly matching TRBD1 (6 bases). This CDR3 spans 16 amino acids. CDR1 and CDR2 from the germline V gene are LNHNV and YYDKDF (reference sequence). Trimming removed 0 bases from V and 5 bases from J, with 16 bases in between. CDR3 in DNA: TGTGCCACCAGCAGAGACCGAGGGGGGGGCGGATATGGCTACACCTTC. The encoded protein is CATSRDRGGGGYGYTF.

V usage is TRBV5-4 and J usage is TRBJ1-2; D call uncertain. This CDR3 region has 14 residues. Trimming shortened V by 3 bases and J by 0 bases, and 9 bases separated the two germline ends. CDR1 and CDR2 from the germline V gene are SGHNT and YYREEE (reference sequence). CDR3 sequence: CASSSTRSNYGYTF. The CDR3 nucleotides are TGTGCCAGCAGCTCAACAAGATCTAACTATGGCTACACCTTC.

This clone was seen a handful of times. The V gene is TRBV30, the J gene TRBJ2-1; TRBD1 agrees at 9 bases. The CDR3 extends over 16 amino acids. The trim removed 2 bases at V and 4 bases at J, leaving 9 bases unmatched. Looked up from germline, CDR1 is GTSNPN and CDR2 is SVGIG (reference sequence). In nucleotides, the CDR3 is TGTGCCTGGAGTATATCCGGGACAGGGTTTTACAATGAGCAGTTCTTC. Protein sequence: CAWSISGTGFYNEQFF.

The table lists this clone with a few counts. The chain joins TRBV7-9 to TRBJ2-7, with a possible D match to TRBD1 (6 bases). The CDR3 is made up of 15 amino acids. Germline CDR1 reads SEHNR; CDR2 reads FQNEAQ (reference sequence). V lost 4 bases to trimming and J lost 5 bases, with 18 bases between them. The CDR3 here is CASSSPQGSGNEQYF. The CDR3 bases are TGTGCCAGCAGCTCACCACAGGGAAGTGGCAACGAGCAGTACTTC.

This sequence joins TRBV29-1 and TRBJ1-2, with TRBD1 identical over 9 bases. CDR1 and CDR2 (germline): SQVTM, ANQGSEA. The length of the CDR3 is 11 residues. The J segment lost 8 bases and the V segment lost 7 bases, leaving 5 bases of the junction unmatched. The CDR3 spells CSENRGQGYTF. The CDR3, as DNA: TGCAGCGAGAACAGGGGGCAAGGCTACACCTTC.

V usage is TRBV6-5 and J usage is TRBJ2-7; 10 bases fit TRBD2. This CDR3 is built from 14 residues. With V trimmed by 7 bases and J by 2 bases, 5 bases remained unmatched. CDR1 is MNHEY and CDR2 is SVGAGI in the germline V gene. The CDR3 region has the DNA TGTGCCAGCACTTGGACTAGCGGAGCCTACGAGCAGTACTTC. Translating gives CASTWTSGAYEQYF.

The V gene is TRBV27, the J gene TRBJ2-2; no firm D call. The CDR3 length is 15 residues. CDR1 and CDR2 from the germline V gene are MNHEY and SMNVEV (reference sequence). The V end was cut by 5 bases, the J end by 0 bases, with 10 bases between. The CDR3: CASSATSANTGELFF. CDR3 DNA sequence: TGTGCCAGCAGTGCAACGAGCGCGAACACCGGGGAGCTGTTTTTT.

The chain links TRBV2 to TRBJ2-4, with TRBD1 matching 9 bases. The ends lost 6 bases at V and 4 bases at J; junction bases unmatched: 4. In germline, CDR1 is SNHLY, CDR2 FYNNEI. The CDR3 totals 14 residues. The CDR3: CASSGQGWKNIQYF. In DNA form, the CDR3 reads TGTGCCAGCAGCGGACAGGGGTGGAAAAACATTCAGTACTTC.